This T cell receptor beta chain was sequenced for a study of siplizumab effects on memory and regulatory T cells. Notes on the study in general: Memory cells seemed less diverse than naive T cells, which seemed major alloresponse contributors. An assignable naive or memory phenotype was lacking in roughly 75-95% of proliferating CD4+ or CD8+ clones. The average Treg-derived proportion among mappable alloreactive CD4+ clones was 68.8% with siplizumab versus about 27% in controls. Siplizumab caused a significant drop in alloreactive sequences traceable to unstimulated CD4+ memory cells.

With respect to this clone: The antigen is undetermined.

This CDR3 region has 12 residues. Trimming took off 5 bases at V and 8 bases at J, with 12 bases between the two ends. Germline V lookup: CDR1 SGHAT, CDR2 FQNNGV. Profiling relied on immunoSEQ multiplex PCR, and the TCRdb table lists in-frame clones only, not all of them. Found here are about 100,000 clones, approximately 94% of them singletons; the top ten hold over 1%. The receptor was derived from a human donor in good health. This chain links TRBV11-2 with TRBJ1-1, with D perhaps TRBD1 (6 bases). The sequenced sample was non-Treg CD4+ T cells sorted from blood. The CDR3 loop reads CASSPGQPEAFF. Written as DNA, the CDR3 is TGTGCCAGCAGCCCCGGACAGCCCGAAGCTTTCTTT.